This T cell receptor beta chain was recorded in a study of CD8+CD57+ T cells in acquired aplastic anemia. Overall study context: Recorded DNA amounts for sorted CD4+ and CD8+ cells had an average of roughly 3.4 ug. The study, taken as a whole, reports: Patients had fewer than 35 CD8+ CDR3 sequences in common with controls (the shared set). Between the patient and control groups, CD8+ Simpson's diversity did not differ significantly.

As concerns this clonotype: What it binds is not known.

Investigators profiled TCR beta VDJ and CDR3 from genomic DNA template. TCRdb recomputed calls from the reads with MiXCR, one row per CDR3 protein. In the table there are a few hundred thousand distinct CDR3 sequences, roughly half of which are singletons. The sample taken for sequencing was sorted CD4+, CD8+, or CD8+CD57+ T cells (not recorded which) from PBMCs. The source of this sequence is a human donor with severe aplastic anemia or a healthy control (not recorded which).

The CDR3 loop is CAIRGTESGNTIYF. As DNA, the CDR3 is TGTGCCATCAGGGGGACAGAGTCTGGAAACACCATATATTTT. V is TRBV10-3 and J is TRBJ1-3; 7 nucleotides match TRBD1. Germline V gives CDR1 ENHRY, CDR2 SYGVKD. Trimming removed 6 bases from V and 1 base from J; junction bases left unmatched: 3. This CDR3 is built from 14 residues.